Each of the 7 T cell receptor beta chains below was sequenced from the same sample in a study of OX40 agonist ivuxolimab in advanced cancers. Produced via immunoSEQ multiplex PCR; TCRdb's table is partial and in-frame only. The data show roughly 150,000 clones, with 94% seen just once and about 0.31% held by the top ten. The material sequenced was CD4+ or CD8+ T cells sorted from blood, taken in a trial of the OX40 agonist ivuxolimab. The receptor set was obtained from an adult with an advanced solid tumor such as melanoma, head and neck, liver or kidney cancer.

This chain links TRBV4-3 with TRBJ1-1; D is uncertain. The CDR3 length is 14 residues. CDR1 LGHNA and CDR2 YSLEER come from the germline V gene. Trimming pared 0 bases from V and 8 bases from J, leaving 13 bases between. The CDR3 here is CASSQEVPGREAFF. The CDR3 nucleotides read TGCGCCAGCAGCCAAGAGGTTCCGGGAAGAGAAGCTTTCTTT.

The chain is built from TRBV25-1 and TRBJ1-6; tentatively, D is TRBD1 (5 bases). The V gene lost 4 bases and the J gene lost 3 bases, with 16 bases spanning the gap. Germline lookup yields CDR1 MGHDK and CDR2 SYGVNS. The CDR3 is 17 amino acids. The CDR3 coding sequence is TGTGCCAGCAGTGGGTGGGACGCCACCTACTATAATTCACCCCTCCACTTT. Encoded protein: CASSGWDATYYNSPLHF.

The rearrangement joins TRBV10-3 to TRBJ2-7; TRBD1 aligns across 7 bases. This CDR3 is built from 13 residues. Germline CDR1 reads ENHRY; CDR2 reads SYGVKD. J was trimmed by 0 bases and V by 11 bases; bases with no gene match: 7. The CDR3 protein is CALRDSSSYEQYF. In DNA form, the CDR3 reads TGTGCCCTCCGGGACAGTAGCTCCTACGAGCAGTACTTC.

The V gene is TRBV19, the J gene TRBJ1-4, with D possibly matching TRBD1 (6 bases). This CDR3 has 14 amino acids. Germline V gives CDR1 LNHDA, CDR2 SQIVND (reference sequence). Trimming removed 8 bases from V and 5 bases from J, with 15 bases in between. CDR3 sequence: CASAKQGVNEKLFF. CDR3 nucleotide sequence: TGTGCCAGTGCGAAACAGGGTGTCAATGAAAAACTGTTTTTT.

J is TRBJ2-7 and V is TRBV7-2, with 7 bases lining up with TRBD2. CDR1 and CDR2 from the germline V gene are SGHTA and FQGNSA. V lost 1 base and J lost 3; bases outside the gene matches: 9. The CDR3 spans 16 residues. This chain's CDR3 is CASSLGGGGGGYEQYF. The CDR3 DNA is TGTGCCAGCAGCTTAGGGGGCGGGGGAGGTGGCTACGAGCAGTACTTC.

V gene TRBV5-1 combines with J gene TRBJ1-2; 8 nucleotides line up with TRBD1. The J segment lost 14 bases and the V segment lost 0 bases, leaving 15 bases of the junction unmatched. The CDR3 length is 15 residues. Germline lookup yields CDR1 SGHRS and CDR2 YFSETQ. Here the CDR3 reads CASSLGSRGQASSTF. The CDR3 nucleotides read TGCGCCAGCAGCTTGGGTTCTCGGGGACAGGCCTCTTCAACCTTC.

J is TRBJ2-3 and V is TRBV2, with 10 bases that match TRBD2. This CDR3 has 15 residues. V shed 8 bases, J shed 6 bases, and the junction held 11 bases outside the gene matches. CDR1 is SNHLY, CDR2 FYNNEI, per germline. The DNA of the CDR3 is TGTGCCAGCGAGAGGCCTAGCGGGAGTCGCGATACGCAGTATTTT. Translating gives CASERPSGSRDTQYF.